This is a list of T cell receptor beta chains from one sample in a study of technical replicates of blood from several donors. TCRdb's table, derived via immunoSEQ multiplex PCR, lists solely in-frame clones and lacks some. The repertoire holds about 69,000 clones, about 87% seen once, with approximately 4.6% in the top ten. Sample: PBMCs. The receptors shown here come from a human donor in good health. Some clones in this sample may be carry-over from other donors' samples. The CDR3 runs from the conserved cysteine through the conserved F or W. A D gene is named only where the DNA matches it firmly. A row's size may be missing; if present it is once, few, many or a size class.

>NA|TRBV7-7|NA|TRBJ2-5
TGTGCCAGCAGCTTTCGGTTAGCAGAGACCCAGTACTTC
CASSFRLAETQYF
>TRBD1|TRBV7-8|NA|TRBJ1-2
TGTGCCAGCAGCTTCGGGACAGGGGGCAGAAGTAACTATGGCTACACCTTC
CASSFGTGGRSNYGYTF
>NA|TRBV2|NA|TRBJ2-5
TGTGCCAGCAGTGTGCAGGGTGGAGAGACCCAGTACTTC
CASSVQGGETQYF
>NA|TRBV20-1|NA|TRBJ2-7
TGCAGTGCGTTGGGACACCGGGGGCAGTACTTC
CSALGHRGQYF
>NA|TRBV5-6|NA|TRBJ2-3
TGTGCCAGCAGCTTGAGGGGAGGGGGGGGAACAGATACGCAGTATTTT
CASSLRGGGGTDTQYF
>TRBD2|TRBV7-2|NA|TRBJ2-3
TGTGCCAGCAGCTTAGAGGCTAGCGGGATGTCAGATACGCAGTATTTT
CASSLEASGMSDTQYF
>TRBD2|TRBV4-3|NA|TRBJ2-1
TGCGCCAGCAGCCAAGACCTAGCGGGGTCACTTTCGCAGCAGTTCTTC
CASSQDLAGSLSQQFF
>NA|TRBV28|NA|TRBJ2-7
TGTGCCAGCAGTTTATCCGGCGGCGTAGCCCCCTACGAGCAGTACTTC
CASSLSGGVAPYEQYF
>TRBD1|TRBV5-6|NA|TRBJ2-7
TGTGCCAGCAGCTTGGCGGTTGCAGGGGGCCCCTACGAGCAGTACTTC
CASSLAVAGGPYEQYF
>NA|TRBV20-1|NA|TRBJ2-5
TGCAGTGCTAGGGCCCCTCGGACCCAGTACTTC
CSARAPRTQYF
>NA|TRBV7-9|NA|TRBJ1-2
TGTGCCAGCAGCTTAGAGGCGGGTCACTATGGCTACACCTTC
CASSLEAGHYGYTF
>TRBD1|TRBV6-1|NA|TRBJ2-5
TGTGCCAGCAGTAGGGGGGGGACAGGGGAAGAGACCCAGTACTTC
CASSRGGTGEETQYF
>TRBD1|TRBV7-8|once|TRBJ2-7
TGTGCCAGCAGCTTAAGGGGTCCAGGGGGTCCCTACGAGCAGTACTTC
CASSLRGPGGPYEQYF
>NA|TRBV5-1|NA|TRBJ2-7
TGCGCCAGCAGCTTTGACAGGCAATCCTACGAGCAGTACTTC
CASSFDRQSYEQYF
>NA|TRBV5-1|NA|TRBJ2-3
TGCGCCAGCAGCTTGAACCTAGACACAGATACGCAGTATTTT
CASSLNLDTDTQYF
>NA|TRBV4-3|NA|TRBJ2-7
TGCGCCAGCAGCCAAGATCGCAGGGGCTCCTACGAGCAGTACTTC
CASSQDRRGSYEQYF
>TRBD1|TRBV27|NA|TRBJ2-7
TGTGCCAGCAGTTCGATTTCCCCGGACAGGGCGGGATACGAGCAGTACTTC
CASSSISPDRAGYEQYF
>NA|TRBV2|NA|TRBJ1-5
TGTGCCAGCAGTGAACGCCAGGTTAGCAATCAGCCCCAGCATTTT
CASSERQVSNQPQHF
>NA|TRBV7-2|NA|TRBJ2-2
TGTGCCAGCAGCAGAGGTAGCGGCGGATCCACCGGGGAGCTGTTTTTT
CASSRGSGGSTGELFF
>TRBD1|TRBV6-6|NA|TRBJ2-5
TGTGCCAGCAGCTGGACAGGGTTGGAAGGGACCCAGTACTTC
CASSWTGLEGTQYF
>TRBD1|TRBV6-5|NA|TRBJ1-5
TGTGCCAGCAGTTACTCCAGGGGGAATCAGCCCCAGCATTTT
CASSYSRGNQPQHF
>TRBD1|TRBV6-1|NA|TRBJ1-5
TGTGCCACCCACCTGGACAGGTTGTATCAGCCCCAGCATTTT
CATHLDRLYQPQHF
>NA|TRBV28|NA|TRBJ2-3
TGTGCCAGCAGCGCGGGGCGAGATACGCAGTATTTT
CASSAGRDTQYF
>TRBD1|TRBV19|NA|TRBJ2-7
TGTGCCAGTAGTGCCAGGGACAGGGTTGGGTACGAGCAGTACTTC
CASSARDRVGYEQYF
>NA|TRBV10-3|NA|TRBJ1-5
TGTGCCATCAGTGAGTCGGTGGGCAGGAATCAGCCCCAGCATTTT
CAISESVGRNQPQHF
>TRBD2|TRBV4-3|NA|TRBJ2-3
TGCGCCAGCAGCCATCTAGCGGCCCACTCGACTAGCACAGATACGCAGTATTTT
CASSHLAAHSTSTDTQYF
>TRBD1|TRBV9|NA|TRBJ2-5
TGTGCCAGCAGCGTAGGGACAGGGGAAGAGACCCAGTACTTC
CASSVGTGEETQYF
>NA|TRBV4-3|few|TRBJ2-5
TGCGCCAGCAGCCAAGATGAAGGACTCGGGGAGACCCAGTACTTC
CASSQDEGLGETQYF
>NA|TRBV21-1|NA|TRBJ1-5
TGTGCCAGCAGCAATAATGGACAGTGGCCCCAGCATTTT
CASSNNGQWPQHF
>NA|TRBV30|NA|TRBJ2-1
TGTGCCTGGATTAGCTCAAGCGGCCAACTAGACTACAATGAGCAGTTCTTC
CAWISSSGQLDYNEQFF
>NA|TRBV7-2|NA|TRBJ1-5
TGTGCCAGCAGCTTAGCGGCAGGGGATCAGCCCCAGCATTTT
CASSLAAGDQPQHF
>NA|TRBV29-1|NA|TRBJ2-5
TGCAGCGTTGACGGGGTGGCTAGCGACCGAGGGAACTTTGTAGAGACCCAGTACTTC
CSVDGVASDRGNFVETQYF
>NA|TRBV4-3|once|TRBJ1-2
TGCGCCAGCAGCCAAGATTCCAGGGCGAGCTACACCTTC
CASSQDSRASYTF
>NA|TRBV28|NA|TRBJ1-1
TGTGCCAGCAGTTTAATCTCCACTGAAGCTTTCTTT
CASSLISTEAFF
>NA|TRBV25-1|once|TRBJ1-6
TGTGCCAGCAGTACAGGGACGGAATATAATTCACCCCTCCACTTT
CASSTGTEYNSPLHF
>NA|TRBV27|NA|TRBJ2-3
TGTGCCAGCCTGCCGGGACAGGGCCTCGGGGGAAGCGGGAGGGCGGGAGATACGCAGTATTTT
CASLPGQGLGGSGRAGDTQYF
>NA|TRBV28|NA|TRBJ2-7
TGTGCCAGCAGTTTCGGGGTTCCTGGCGAGCAGTACTTC
CASSFGVPGEQYF
>TRBD2|TRBV6-1|few|TRBJ2-1
TGTGCCAGCAGTGCACCCGTTCTAGCGGTGATCTACAATGAGCAGTTCTTC
CASSAPVLAVIYNEQFF
>TRBD1|TRBV6-4|once|TRBJ2-7
TGTGCCAGCAGAGCCGGGACAGGGATCCACGAGCAGTACTTC
CASRAGTGIHEQYF
>NA|TRBV19|NA|TRBJ1-5
TGTGCCAGTAATAGATTCCGGGTTCCTCGGAATCAGCCCCAGCATTTT
CASNRFRVPRNQPQHF